These T cell receptor beta chains were read from a single sample in a study of CD8+ T cells in alopecia areata. TCRdb's copy holds only in-frame clones and misses some; the assay was immunoSEQ multiplex PCR. The sample has roughly 210,000 clones; approximately 40% are singletons. This specimen was CD4+ T cells sorted from blood, taken at approximately week 39, from a patient treated with tofacitinib. The receptors come from a human donor with alopecia areata. The CDR3 runs from the conserved cysteine through the conserved F or W. The D gene is left open where the match is weak. Some rows mark clone size as missing; the rest say once, few, many or name a class of expanded clone.

D gene	V gene	clone size	J gene	CDR3 protein	CDR3 DNA
TRBD2	TRBV9	NA	TRBJ2-3	CASSPREGSRTDTQYF	TGTGCCAGCAGCCCGAGGGAGGGAAGCCGGACAGATACGCAGTATTTT
NA	TRBV2	NA	TRBJ2-3	CASNSGNTDTQYF	TGTGCCAGCAATAGCGGCAACACAGATACGCAGTATTTT
NA	TRBV6-5	NA	TRBJ1-5	CASGRDGGNQPQHF	TGTGCCAGCGGCCGGGACGGCGGCAATCAGCCCCAGCATTTT
TRBD2	TRBV7-2	NA	TRBJ2-7	CASSLAATSGEQYF	TGTGCCAGCAGCTTAGCGGCAACTAGCGGCGAGCAGTACTTC
NA	TRBV6-6	few	TRBJ2-3	CASNNRDAQYF	TGTGCCAGCAACAACCGGGACGCGCAGTATTTT
NA	TRBV11-2	NA	TRBJ2-3	CASSLADTQYF	TGTGCCAGCAGCCTAGCAGATACGCAGTATTTT
TRBD1	TRBV18	NA	TRBJ2-5	CASSPRGGQGETQYF	TGTGCCAGCTCACCACGAGGGGGACAGGGAGAGACCCAGTACTTC
TRBD2	TRBV5-1	few	TRBJ2-7	CASSKGLARKSSAYEQYF	TGCGCCAGCAGCAAGGGACTAGCGCGGAAGTCCAGTGCCTACGAGCAGTACTTC
TRBD1	TRBV15	NA	TRBJ1-1	CATSRTGLNTEAFF	TGTGCCACCAGCAGGACAGGGCTGAACACTGAAGCTTTCTTT
NA	TRBV7-2	few	TRBJ2-3	CASSLAVRTDTQYF	TGTGCCAGCAGCTTGGCAGTACGCACAGATACGCAGTATTTT
NA	TRBV6-6	NA	TRBJ2-7	CASSYPPMGKEQYF	TGTGCCAGCAGTTACCCGCCGATGGGGAAGGAGCAGTACTTC
TRBD1	TRBV6-5	few	TRBJ2-3	CASSTGGPHTDTQYF	TGTGCCAGCAGTACAGGGGGACCACACACAGATACGCAGTATTTT
TRBD1	TRBV6-1	few	TRBJ2-7	CASSRTTGTAYEQYF	TGTGCCAGCAGCCGTACGACAGGGACAGCCTACGAGCAGTACTTC